The 3 T cell receptor beta chains in this list originate from one sample, sequenced in a study of blood T cell repertoires in COVID-19. TCRdb's copy holds only in-frame clones and misses some; the assay was immunoSEQ multiplex PCR. The sample has about 50,000 clones, 70% to 90% seen once; the top ten hold around 27%. The sample consisted of peripheral blood. Receptors originate from a human donor in a cohort sampled during active COVID-19.

The chain recombines TRBV5-4 with TRBJ2-5; 16 nucleotides agree with TRBD2. The germline V gene encodes CDR1 SGHNT and CDR2 YYREEE (reference sequence). V dropped 3 bases and J dropped 4; count of bases not matched to a gene: 3. The CDR3 spans 16 residues. The CDR3 is CASSSGTSGGGETQYF. The CDR3 DNA reads as TGTGCCAGCAGCTCCGGGACTAGCGGGGGGGGAGAGACCCAGTACTTC. Full variable domain (outside the CDR3, taken from reference TRBV5-4 and TRBJ2-5): ETGVTQSPTHLIKTRGQQVTLRCSSQSGHNTVSWYQQALGQGPQFIFQYYREEENGRGNFPPRFSGLQFPNYSSELNVNALELDDSALYLCASSSGTSGGGETQYFGPGTRLLVL.

The rearrangement uses TRBV29-1 and TRBJ1-2; 8 bases are shared with TRBD1. Unmatched junction bases numbered 8, after V lost 6 bases and J lost 8 bases. The CDR3 runs to 12 residues. CDR1 SQVTM and CDR2 ANQGSEA come from the germline V gene. In DNA, the CDR3 is TGCAGCGTCGAGGACAGGGCGCGGGGCTACACCTTC. Its protein product is CSVEDRARGYTF.

CDR3 in DNA: TGTGCCAGCAGCTTAGATGGCGCCCGGTTGGGCCGGCAAGAGACCCAGTACTTC. This codes for CASSLDGARLGRQETQYF. The chain has TRBV11-3 and TRBJ2-5, with D unclear. Germline assignment: CDR1 SGHNT and CDR2 YENEEA. Trimming pared 0 bases from V and 2 bases from J, leaving 19 bases between. The CDR3 totals 18 residues.